This T cell receptor (beta chain) was identified during a study of response to subunit inactivated influenza vaccine (dated by TCRdb to the late 2010s). Turning to the overall study: To follow how T cells responded to a trivalent subunit inactivated influenza vaccine, the researchers relied on deep quantitative profiling of the T cell receptor repertoire.

For this clonotype: The antigen it binds to is not known. Base-call qualities are not available, and no considerably larger clone is one nucleotide away.

CDR3 length: 17 amino acids, cysteine to phenylalanine. Just CDR3 DNA is preserved here, 51 bases in frame from base 1. The germline V gene specifies KGHSH as CDR1 and LQKENI as CDR2. V ends up 3 bases short and J 7 bases short, with an unmatched junction base count of 11. Overall results and qualifications from the work: It was suggested by the authors that each seasonal influenza vaccination may recruit only a limited number of new T cells.

The library was built by means of RT-PCR. Sequencing used an Illumina HiSeq 2500. TCRdb reran the public reads through fastp at Q25 and MiXCR, keeping productive beta chains. Merged by CDR3 protein, the rows form single entries marked with the most common genes and DNA. The sample records about 570,000 distinct CDR3 sequences, 12% of which are singletons. In total, the top ten clones hold 10% of the sample. The chain links TRBV18 with TRBJ1-6, and 8 junctional nucleotides match TRBD1. Sequencing used PBMCs from blood, obtained on the day of vaccination. The receptor was isolated from a man aged 50 to 60 who received an inactivated influenza vaccine. Donor details come from another sample of the same person, matched by shared clones. The CDR3 loop reads CASSPLSTGDRNSPLHF. The sequenced DNA is TGTGCCAGCTCACCGTTATCGACAGGGGATCGGAATTCACCCCTCCACTTT.